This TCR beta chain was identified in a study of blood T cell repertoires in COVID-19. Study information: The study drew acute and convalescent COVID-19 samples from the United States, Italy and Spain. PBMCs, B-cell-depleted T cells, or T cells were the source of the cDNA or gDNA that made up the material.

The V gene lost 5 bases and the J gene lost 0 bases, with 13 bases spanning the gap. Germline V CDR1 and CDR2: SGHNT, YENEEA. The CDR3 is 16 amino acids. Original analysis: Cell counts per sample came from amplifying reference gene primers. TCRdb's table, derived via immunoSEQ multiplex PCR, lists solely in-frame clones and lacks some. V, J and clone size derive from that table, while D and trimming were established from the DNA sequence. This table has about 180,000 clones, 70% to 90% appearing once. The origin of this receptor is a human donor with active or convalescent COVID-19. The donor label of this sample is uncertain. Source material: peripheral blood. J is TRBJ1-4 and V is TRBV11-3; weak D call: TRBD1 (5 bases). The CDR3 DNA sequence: TGTGCCAGCAGCGTTATCGCGACAGCAACTAATGAAAAACTGTTTTTT. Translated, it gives CASSVIATATNEKLFF. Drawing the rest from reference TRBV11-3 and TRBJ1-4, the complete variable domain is EAGVVQSPRYKIIEKKQPVAFWCNPISGHNTLYWYLQNLGQGPELLIRYENEEAVDDSQLPKDRFSAERLKGVDSTLKIQPAELGDSAVYLCASSVIATATNEKLFFGSGTQLSVL.